This entry is about one TCR beta chain. As yet, its antigen is unknown. The protocol was immunoSEQ multiplex PCR, while the TCRdb copy is restricted to in-frame clones and leaves out a portion. The data contain some 140,000 clones, about 91% of them singletons. Germline CDR1 is SGDLS and CDR2 is YYNGEE. V was clipped by 3 bases and J by 0 bases, with 16 bases between them. The CDR3 runs to 17 residues. The data derive from a study of cytotoxic CD8 clonotypes in ibrutinib-treated CLL. The wider study: The group held some ten relapsed/refractory and roughly 15 treatment-naive patients, with 17 to 18 IGHV unmutated.

The study, taken as a whole, reports: Circulating CD8+ T-cell counts were tracked by baseline clonality, which exceeded that of age-matched healthy donors. The study found public clonotypes uncommon, contracting or stable on treatment.

The sample in question was PBMCs, obtained after 12 months of ibrutinib treatment. The genes are TRBV9 and TRBJ2-1, with a possible D match to TRBD2 (6 bases). The sequence came from a human donor with chronic lymphocytic leukemia. The CDR3 sequence: CASSGGERSNSYNEQFF. The CDR3 nucleotides read TGTGCCAGCAGCGGGGGGGAGCGGTCCAACTCCTACAATGAGCAGTTCTTC.